A single sample gave rise to the 18 T cell receptor beta chains below, sequenced in a study of cytomegalovirus exposure and HLA in healthy donors. TCRdb's table, derived via immunoSEQ multiplex PCR, lists solely in-frame clones and lacks some. The table has 150,000 to 200,000 clones, less than 90% seen once. The sequenced sample was PBMCs. These receptors were taken from a man aged 30 to 45 in good health and CMV-seropositive.

This chain connects TRBV19 to TRBJ1-1, with 10 nucleotides matching TRBD1. Trimming took 8 bases from V and 6 from J; bases not matched to a gene: 6. The germline V gene has CDR1 LNHDA and CDR2 SQIVND (reference sequence). This CDR3 is 13 amino acids long. The CDR3 coding sequence is TGTGCCAGTCAGGGACAGGGGTTGGCTGAAGCTTTCTTT. Protein product: CASQGQGLAEAFF. The whole variable domain, remainder taken from reference TRBV19 and TRBJ1-1, is DGGITQSPKYLFRKEGQNVTLSCEQNLNHDAMYWYRQDPGQGLRLIYYSQIVNDFQKGDIAEGYSVSREKKESFPLTVTSAQKNPTAFYLCASQGQGLAEAFFGQGTRLTVV.

The V and J genes are TRBV2 and TRBJ2-5; 7 nucleotides match TRBD1. V gave up 1 base and J gave up 2 bases; unmatched junction bases: 4. Germline lookup yields CDR1 SNHLY and CDR2 FYNNEI. This CDR3 spans 15 amino acids. The DNA of the CDR3 is TGTGCCAGCAGTGAAGGGGACAGAGGGCAAGAGACCCAGTACTTC. This sequence encodes CASSEGDRGQETQYF.

As DNA, the CDR3 is TGTGCCAGCTCACCACCGTCACAGGCCTTGACCTACGAGCAGTACTTC. As protein: CASSPPSQALTYEQYF. The chain has TRBV18 and TRBJ2-7, with D maybe TRBD1 (5 bases). The germline CDR1 and CDR2 sequences are KGHSH and LQKENI. CDR3 length: 16 residues. V was cut by 0 bases and J by 2 bases, with 14 bases left in between. Together with reference TRBV18 and TRBJ2-7, the CDR3 gives the full variable domain: NAGVMQNPRHLVRRRGQEARLRCSPMKGHSHVYWYRQLPEEGLKFMVYLQKENIIDESGMPKERFSAEFPKEGPSILRIQQVVRGDSAAYFCASSPPSQALTYEQYFGPGTRLTVT.

The chain couples TRBV27 to TRBJ1-1; D ambiguous. This CDR3 spans 13 amino acids. Germline V CDR1 and CDR2: MNHEY, SMNVEV (reference sequence). V lost 3 bases and J lost 1, with 6 bases in between. The CDR3 loop is CASSFTANTEAFF. DNA for the CDR3: TGTGCCAGCAGTTTTACAGCGAACACTGAAGCTTTCTTT.

In this sample, this clone turned up once. The rearrangement uses TRBV28 and TRBJ2-5; 11 nucleotides align to TRBD1. J was trimmed by 4 bases and V by 3 bases; bases with no gene match: 7. The CDR3 has 16 amino acids. From germline, CDR1 is MDHEN and CDR2 SYDVKM. CDR3 residues: CASSFLGQGEGETQYF. CDR3 DNA: TGTGCCAGCAGTTTTCTGGGACAGGGGGAGGGAGAGACCCAGTACTTC.

V and J are TRBV2 and TRBJ2-5, with D possibly being TRBD2 (6 bases). From germline, CDR1 is SNHLY and CDR2 FYNNEI. CDR3 size: 13 residues. The V end lost 3 bases, the J end lost 7 bases, and 12 bases lay between the germline ends. CDR3 sequence: CASSEGLGGTQYF. The DNA for the CDR3 is TGTGCCAGCAGTGAGGGCCTCGGGGGGACCCAGTACTTC.

The CDR3 DNA reads TGTGCCAGCAGTTTATTGTCACAGGGATCGACTGAAGCTTTCTTT. Amino acids: CASSLLSQGSTEAFF. This chain connects TRBV28 to TRBJ1-1; a weak D match, TRBD1 (6 bases). The CDR3 has 15 residues. Trimming shortened V by 1 base and J by 5 bases, and 14 bases separated the two germline ends. The germline V gene encodes CDR1 MDHEN and CDR2 SYDVKM.

The V call is TRBV29-1, the J call TRBJ2-5, with D perhaps matching TRBD2 (7 bases). This CDR3 region has 14 residues. Germline loops: CDR1 SQVTM, CDR2 ANQGSEA. CDR3 region: CSLDSAGAQETQYF. The DNA of the CDR3 is TGCAGTTTAGATTCGGCGGGGGCCCAAGAGACCCAGTACTTC.

The rearrangement uses TRBV4-1 and TRBJ1-1; a possible D gene is TRBD1 (6 bases). CDR1 MGHRA and CDR2 YSYEKL come from the germline V gene. Between the trimmed V and J ends, which lost 1 base and 1 base, there was a span of 10 bases. This CDR3 region has 15 residues. This chain's CDR3 is CASSQADRSNTEAFF. CDR3 DNA sequence: TGCGCCAGCAGCCAAGCAGACAGGTCGAACACTGAAGCTTTCTTT.

This rearrangement joins TRBV28 to TRBJ2-3; D not certain. The CDR3 length is 13 residues. V was clipped by 4 bases and J by 1 base, with 6 bases between them. CDR1 is MDHEN and CDR2 is SYDVKM in the germline V gene. CDR3 residues: CASSSHGTDTQYF. The CDR3 DNA sequence: TGTGCCAGCAGTTCCCATGGCACAGATACGCAGTATTTT.

This chain connects TRBV11-2 to TRBJ2-1; D not resolved. Trimming took 1 base from V and 8 from J, leaving 9 bases between them. The CDR3 covers 13 residues. Germline V gives CDR1 SGHAT, CDR2 FQNNGV. The CDR3 region is CASSLVIQDEQFF. CDR3 coding DNA: TGTGCCAGCAGCTTAGTCATTCAGGATGAGCAGTTCTTC.

This clone appeared a few times. This chain connects TRBV28 to TRBJ1-5; D perhaps matches TRBD1 (6 bases). V was shortened by 5 bases and J by 7 bases, with 12 bases between the two germline ends. The CDR3 length is 13 residues. The germline gives CDR1 MDHEN, CDR2 SYDVKM. CDR3 in amino acids: CASSPGRGQPQHF. CDR3 nucleotides: TGTGCCAGCAGTCCCGGGAGGGGGCAGCCCCAGCATTTT.

This clone showed up just once. This chain uses TRBV14 with TRBJ2-2, with a tentative D call TRBD1 (5 bases). This CDR3 contains 13 residues. CDR1 SGHDN and CDR2 FVKESK come from the germline V gene. Trimming left V 0 bases short and J 8 bases short, with 7 bases between. The CDR3 region is CASSQDGAGELFF. In nucleotides, the CDR3 is TGTGCCAGCAGCCAAGATGGGGCAGGGGAGCTGTTTTTT.

The CDR3 coding sequence is TGTGCCAGCAGCCCCGGGACTAGCGGGAGTCGGTACTTC. Translating gives CASSPGTSGSRYF. The chain is built from TRBV7-3 and TRBJ2-7; 14 bases align to TRBD2. V shed 5 bases and J 12 bases; nucleotides not matched to a gene: 6. In germline, CDR1 is SGHTA, CDR2 FQGTGA. The CDR3 has 13 residues.

A single count supports this clone. This sequence joins TRBV9 and TRBJ2-1; 10 positions match TRBD2. The V gene's germline CDR1 is SGDLS and CDR2 YYNGEE. V gave up 0 bases and J gave up 10 bases; unmatched junction bases: 4. CDR3 size: 14 residues. The CDR3 loop is CASSVGLAGEEQFF. In DNA, the CDR3 is TGTGCCAGCAGCGTAGGGCTAGCGGGAGAGGAGCAGTTCTTC.

CDR3 loop: CASSEAGPQHF. For the CDR3, the DNA is TGCGCCAGCAGTGAGGCAGGGCCCCAGCATTTT. The chain is built from TRBV10-2 and TRBJ1-5; no clear D. This CDR3 spans 11 amino acids. Germline V gene lookup returns CDR1 WSHSY and CDR2 SAAADI. V was clipped by 2 bases and J by 9 bases, with 5 bases between them.

The rearrangement links TRBV5-6 to TRBJ2-7; D unresolved. The CDR3 consists of 13 residues. V gave up 1 base and J gave up 2 bases, with 7 bases separating them. Looked up from germline, CDR1 is SGHDT and CDR2 is YYEEEE. CDR3 sequence: CASSLNPTYEQYF. In nucleotides, the CDR3 is TGTGCCAGCAGCTTGAATCCCACCTACGAGCAGTACTTC.

The chain couples TRBV5-4 to TRBJ2-1; 13 bases map to TRBD2. Germline V gene sequence: CDR1 SGHNT, CDR2 YYREEE (reference sequence). The junction had 5 bases not matched to a gene; V was cut back by 4 bases and J by 4 bases. CDR3 length equals 16 residues. CDR3 loop: CASSGGTSGIYNEQFF. The DNA of the CDR3 is TGTGCCAGCAGCGGCGGGACTAGCGGGATATACAATGAGCAGTTCTTC.